Listed below are T cell receptor beta chains from one sample, sequenced in a study of T cell responses to AZD1222 COVID-19 vaccine. Generated by immunoSEQ multiplex PCR, the TCRdb table keeps only in-frame clones and is missing some. Of roughly 150,000 clones in the sample, roughly 91% were seen once. The specimen was peripheral blood, collected on day 0 of AZD1222 vaccination. These receptors were collected from an adult in good health. Each CDR3 is given with its conserved first and last residue. Each record gives: D gene, J gene, V gene, clone size, CDR3 DNA, CDR3 protein. A D gene is named only where the DNA matches it firmly. Size tells how often a clone was seen (once, few, many) or the class of an expanded clone, and some rows leave it out.

D gene: .
J gene: TRBJ2-7
V gene: TRBV28
clone size: .
CDR3 DNA: TGTGCCAGCAGTTTAGAGCAGGGTCTCTACGAGCAGTACTTC
CDR3 protein: CASSLEQGLYEQYF

D gene: .
J gene: TRBJ1-4
V gene: TRBV4-2
clone size: once
CDR3 DNA: TGTGCCAGCAGCCAAGAGGGCAGCAGACTCGAAAAACTGTTTTTT
CDR3 protein: CASSQEGSRLEKLFF

D gene: .
J gene: TRBJ2-7
V gene: TRBV7-2
clone size: .
CDR3 DNA: TGTGCCAGCAGCTTAGGGGGCGGGCCTTCTGAGCAGTACTTC
CDR3 protein: CASSLGGGPSEQYF

D gene: .
J gene: TRBJ2-3
V gene: TRBV7-3
clone size: .
CDR3 DNA: TGTGCCAGCAGCTTAATCGGGGAAGGAGATACGCAGTATTTT
CDR3 protein: CASSLIGEGDTQYF

D gene: TRBD1
J gene: TRBJ2-2
V gene: TRBV6-1
clone size: .
CDR3 DNA: TGTGCCAGCAGTGAGGGGACAGGGGGTGCGGGGGAGCTGTTTTTT
CDR3 protein: CASSEGTGGAGELFF

D gene: .
J gene: TRBJ1-1
V gene: TRBV7-8
clone size: .
CDR3 DNA: TGTGCCAGCAGGGCCCGGGGAGGGAACACTGAAGCTTTCTTT
CDR3 protein: CASRARGGNTEAFF

D gene: .
J gene: TRBJ1-3
V gene: TRBV15
clone size: few
CDR3 DNA: TGTGCCACCAGCAGCGGTAGGGGTAACACCATATATTTT
CDR3 protein: CATSSGRGNTIYF

D gene: .
J gene: TRBJ1-6
V gene: TRBV5-1
clone size: .
CDR3 DNA: TGCGCCAGCAGCTTGGCCGGGGGTTCACCCCTCCACTTT
CDR3 protein: CASSLAGGSPLHF

D gene: .
J gene: TRBJ2-6
V gene: TRBV3-1/TRBV3-2
clone size: .
CDR3 DNA: TGTGCCAGCAGCCCGCCCCACGGACGCTCTGGGGCCAACGTCCTGACTTTC
CDR3 protein: CASSPPHGRSGANVLTF

D gene: .
J gene: TRBJ1-1
V gene: TRBV7-2
clone size: few
CDR3 DNA: TGTGCCAGCAGCTTTAACAGGGCGGGAGCTTTCTTT
CDR3 protein: CASSFNRAGAFF

D gene: .
J gene: TRBJ1-5
V gene: TRBV24-1
clone size: .
CDR3 DNA: TGTGCCACCAGTGACCCAGGGGTAGGGAATCAGCCCCAGCATTTT
CDR3 protein: CATSDPGVGNQPQHF

D gene: .
J gene: TRBJ1-2
V gene: TRBV7-2
clone size: .
CDR3 DNA: TGTGCCAGCAGTTGGCTGGCCGACTATGGCTACACCTTC
CDR3 protein: CASSWLADYGYTF

D gene: TRBD1
J gene: TRBJ1-4
V gene: TRBV29-1
clone size: .
CDR3 DNA: TGCAGCGTTGGTTCCCCCACGACAGGGAATGAAAAACTGTTTTTT
CDR3 protein: CSVGSPTTGNEKLFF

D gene: TRBD1
J gene: TRBJ2-2
V gene: TRBV3-1/TRBV3-2
clone size: .
CDR3 DNA: TGTGCCAGCAGCCAAGTCCCGACAGGGTACCCCGGGGAGCTGTTTTTT
CDR3 protein: CASSQVPTGYPGELFF

D gene: .
J gene: TRBJ1-2
V gene: TRBV20-1
clone size: .
CDR3 DNA: TGCAGTGCTAGTACCTTCCATCCGCCAGGCCCTTCATACTATGGCTACACCTTC
CDR3 protein: CSASTFHPPGPSYYGYTF

D gene: .
J gene: TRBJ1-6
V gene: TRBV11-1
clone size: .
CDR3 DNA: TGTGCCAGCATGAAGGGACGGGCCAATTCACCCCTCCACTTT
CDR3 protein: CASMKGRANSPLHF

D gene: .
J gene: TRBJ1-3
V gene: TRBV2
clone size: .
CDR3 DNA: TGTGCCAGACGACAGAGCTCTGGAAACACCATATATTTT
CDR3 protein: CARRQSSGNTIYF

D gene: .
J gene: TRBJ1-5
V gene: TRBV4-3
clone size: .
CDR3 DNA: TGCGCCAGCAGCCAAGACAGGGATCAGCCCCAGCATTTT
CDR3 protein: CASSQDRDQPQHF

D gene: .
J gene: TRBJ1-3
V gene: TRBV5-8
clone size: .
CDR3 DNA: TGTGCCAGCAGCCCCCGGCGGGACTCTGGAAACACCATATATTTT
CDR3 protein: CASSPRRDSGNTIYF

D gene: TRBD2
J gene: TRBJ2-1
V gene: TRBV11-2
clone size: .
CDR3 DNA: TGTGCCAGCACCCCCAGGGGTAGCGGGGGGGTGTCTGAGCAGTTCTTC
CDR3 protein: CASTPRGSGGVSEQFF

D gene: .
J gene: TRBJ1-1
V gene: TRBV18
clone size: .
CDR3 DNA: TGTGCCAGCTCACCACCGGGAAGGTGGACTGAAGCTTTCTTT
CDR3 protein: CASSPPGRWTEAFF

D gene: .
J gene: TRBJ2-2
V gene: TRBV5-1
clone size: .
CDR3 DNA: TGCGCCAGCAGCTTGTCGCTAAACACCGGGGAGCTGTTTTTT
CDR3 protein: CASSLSLNTGELFF

D gene: .
J gene: TRBJ1-2
V gene: TRBV28
clone size: .
CDR3 DNA: TGTGCCAGCAGTAGTAGGACAGCCCAAGGTCTTAACTATGGCTACACCTTC
CDR3 protein: CASSSRTAQGLNYGYTF

D gene: TRBD2
J gene: TRBJ2-7
V gene: TRBV4-2
clone size: .
CDR3 DNA: TGTGCCAGCAGCCACTCTTTTTGGCTTTCTAGCGGGGGGGCGCAAGAGCAGTACTTC
CDR3 protein: CASSHSFWLSSGGAQEQYF

D gene: TRBD1
J gene: TRBJ2-1
V gene: TRBV5-1
clone size: .
CDR3 DNA: TGCGCCAGCAGCCTATCGGGACAGGGTCCTTACAATGAGCAGTTCTTC
CDR3 protein: CASSLSGQGPYNEQFF

D gene: .
J gene: TRBJ1-6
V gene: TRBV11-3
clone size: .
CDR3 DNA: TGTGCCAGCTCCCCTGACAGCAAAAATTCACCCCTCCACTTT
CDR3 protein: CASSPDSKNSPLHF

D gene: TRBD1
J gene: TRBJ1-4
V gene: TRBV4-1
clone size: .
CDR3 DNA: TGCGCCAGCAGCCAAGGAGACAGGGATAATGAAAAACTGTTTTTT
CDR3 protein: CASSQGDRDNEKLFF

D gene: TRBD2
J gene: TRBJ2-1
V gene: TRBV2
clone size: .
CDR3 DNA: TGTGCCAGCAGGAGCGGGGGGAGCTCCTACAATGAGCAGTTCTTC
CDR3 protein: CASRSGGSSYNEQFF

D gene: TRBD1
J gene: TRBJ1-2
V gene: TRBV27
clone size: .
CDR3 DNA: TGTGCCAGCAGCGGGATCCACCGACAGGGGGCCTTCTATGGCTACACCTTC
CDR3 protein: CASSGIHRQGAFYGYTF